This T cell receptor (beta chain) was sequenced for a study of blood T cells in healthy people across ages. The CDR3 is 14 amino acids. For the second PCR, which ran for about 7 to 12 cycles, a sample-barcoded 5' primer and a J-beta primer mix were used. Each TCR beta cDNA got a 12-nucleotide random molecular identifier. In TCRdb, the 5' RACE reads were re-called with MiXCR into one record per CDR3 protein. The data contain some 920,000 distinct CDR3 sequences, about 53% of them singletons. This clonotype was seen only a few times. This TCR came from a woman aged 60-75 years in good health. The rearrangement links TRBV12-3 or TRBV12-4 to TRBJ2-5, with a weak D call TRBD1 (6 bases). The J call could be wrong; TRBJ2-7 is a better fit for the DNA end. What was sequenced was blood. CDR3 sequence reads: CASSSGTNGPEQYF. The CDR3 coding sequence is TGTGCCAGCAGCTCCGGGACAAACGGCCCCGAGCAGTACTTC.